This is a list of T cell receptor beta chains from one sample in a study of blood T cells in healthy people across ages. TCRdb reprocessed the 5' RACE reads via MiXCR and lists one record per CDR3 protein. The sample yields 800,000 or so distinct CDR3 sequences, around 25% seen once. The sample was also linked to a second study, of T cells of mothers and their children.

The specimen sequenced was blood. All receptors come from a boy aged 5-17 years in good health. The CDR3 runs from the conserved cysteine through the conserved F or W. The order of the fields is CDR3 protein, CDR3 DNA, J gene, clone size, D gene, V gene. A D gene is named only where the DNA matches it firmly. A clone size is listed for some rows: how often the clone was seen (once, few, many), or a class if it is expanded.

CDR3: CATSDRGTGMGTQYF
DNA: TGTGCCACCAGTGATCGAGGGACAGGGATGGGCACGCAGTATTTT
J: TRBJ2-3
size: few
D: TRBD1
V: TRBV24-1

CDR3: CASSPIGGASTDTQYF
DNA: TGTGCCAGCAGCCCTATCGGCGGGGCAAGCACAGATACGCAGTATTTT
J: TRBJ2-3
size: few
D: -
V: TRBV11-2

CDR3: CSVDLGAAETQYF
DNA: TGCAGCGTTGACCTGGGGGCGGCAGAGACCCAGTACTTC
J: TRBJ2-5
size: few
D: -
V: TRBV29-1

CDR3: CASSPIQNTGELFF
DNA: TGTGCCAGCTCACCAATACAGAACACCGGGGAGCTGTTTTTT
J: TRBJ2-2
size: many
D: -
V: TRBV18

CDR3: CASSPSGTSKDYEQYF
DNA: TGTGCCAGCAGCCCCTCCGGGACTAGCAAGGACTACGAGCAGTACTTC
J: TRBJ2-7
size: -
D: TRBD2
V: TRBV12-3/TRBV12-4

CDR3: CASSLAVYSNQPQHF
DNA: TGTGCCAGCAGCTTAGCGGTTTATAGCAATCAGCCCCAGCATTTT
J: TRBJ1-5
size: -
D: -
V: TRBV7-2

CDR3: CASSLAARGLADKIETQYF
DNA: TGTGCCAGCAGCTTAGCCGCACGCGGACTAGCGGATAAGATAGAGACCCAGTACTTC
J: TRBJ2-5
size: -
D: TRBD2
V: TRBV12-3/TRBV12-4

CDR3: CASSPRGGDKNIQYF
DNA: TGTGCCAGCAGCCCCAGGGGGGGAGACAAAAACATTCAGTACTTC
J: TRBJ2-4
size: few
D: -
V: TRBV12-3/TRBV12-4

CDR3: CASSQGSVFRGVRSSYEQYF
DNA: TGCGCCAGCAGCCAAGGGTCGGTATTTAGGGGGGTACGGAGCTCCTACGAGCAGTACTTC
J: TRBJ2-7
size: -
D: -
V: TRBV4-1

CDR3: CATSRDRTDRAGELFF
DNA: TGTGCCACCAGCAGAGATAGGACGGATCGGGCCGGGGAGCTGTTTTTT
J: TRBJ2-2
size: few
D: -
V: TRBV15

CDR3: CASSWGAGETQYF
DNA: TGTGCCAGCAGTTGGGGGGCCGGCGAGACCCAGTACTTC
J: TRBJ2-5
size: few
D: -
V: TRBV28

CDR3: CASSASTGVPGNTIYF
DNA: TGTGCCAGCAGCGCCTCGACAGGGGTTCCTGGAAACACCATATATTTT
J: TRBJ1-3
size: few
D: TRBD1
V: TRBV9

CDR3: CASSPHRGSGELFF
DNA: TGTGCCAGCAGTCCTCACAGGGGGTCCGGGGAGCTGTTTTTT
J: TRBJ2-2
size: -
D: TRBD1
V: TRBV12-3/TRBV12-4

CDR3: CASSFIGPLNIQYF
DNA: TGTGCCAGCAGTTTTATCGGACCCCTAAACATTCAGTACTTC
J: TRBJ2-4
size: -
D: -
V: TRBV12-3/TRBV12-4

CDR3: CSARVGRGALPDTQYF
DNA: TGCAGTGCTAGAGTGGGGCGGGGGGCCCTCCCAGATACGCAGTATTTT
J: TRBJ2-3
size: -
D: TRBD2
V: TRBV20-1

CDR3: CASKKQGSAPENEKLFF
DNA: TGCGCCAGCAAAAAACAGGGTAGTGCGCCTGAAAATGAAAAACTGTTTTTT
J: TRBJ1-4
size: -
D: -
V: TRBV5-1